The clone carrying this TCR beta chain was observed many times. Antigen: not known. The data were obtained in a study of early T cells in non-severe SARS-CoV-2 infection. General study results and limits: Lookups in VDJdb leaned toward anti-spike CD8 responses and missed private and CD4 specificities.

Individual cDNA molecules were tagged with unique molecular identifiers, the study reported. TCRdb re-analysed the 5' RACE reads in MiXCR, keeping a single row per CDR3 protein. In the table there are approximately 34,000 distinct CDR3 sequences, approximately 5.1% of which are singletons. Germline V lookup: CDR1 MDHEN, CDR2 SYDVKM. Trimming stripped 2 bases from V and 7 bases from J, with 12 bases between. This CDR3 is 14 amino acids long. The clonotype was recovered from an adult who was a healthcare worker with PCR-confirmed SARS-CoV-2 infection or an uninfected control (not recorded which). The rearrangement links TRBV28 to TRBJ2-1; D call uncertain. This specimen consisted of whole blood, obtained at baseline. CDR3 region: CASSLTSSGNEQFF. DNA of the CDR3: TGTGCCAGCAGTTTAACGTCCTCCGGGAATGAGCAGTTCTTC. The full variable domain, in which reference TRBV28 and TRBJ2-1 provide the parts outside the CDR3, is DVKVTQSSRYLVKRTGEKVFLECVQDMDHENMFWYRQDPGLGLRLIYFSYDVKMKEKGDIPEGYSVSREKKERFSLILESASTNQTSMYLCASSLTSSGNEQFFGPGTRLTVL.